The clone carrying this TCR beta chain showed up many times. The data stem from a study of response to subunit inactivated influenza vaccine. The V and J ends lost 3 bases and 8 bases respectively, with 13 bases between them. CDR1 is SQVTM, CDR2 ANQGSEA, per germline. This CDR3 region has 12 residues. One entry per CDR3 protein results from TCRdb running MiXCR on the RT-PCR reads. The data contain about 780,000 distinct CDR3 sequences, around 20% of them seen just once; the ten biggest clones take up approximately 11%. This chain uses TRBV29-1 with TRBJ1-2, with D perhaps TRBD1 (5 bases). This receptor was taken from a man aged 50-59 years who received an inactivated influenza vaccine. The sample in question was PBMCs from blood, obtained 4 to 6 days after vaccination. In DNA form, the CDR3 reads TGCAGCGTTGACGGGCAGGGTGAGGGCTACACCTTC. Amino acids: CSVDGQGEGYTF.